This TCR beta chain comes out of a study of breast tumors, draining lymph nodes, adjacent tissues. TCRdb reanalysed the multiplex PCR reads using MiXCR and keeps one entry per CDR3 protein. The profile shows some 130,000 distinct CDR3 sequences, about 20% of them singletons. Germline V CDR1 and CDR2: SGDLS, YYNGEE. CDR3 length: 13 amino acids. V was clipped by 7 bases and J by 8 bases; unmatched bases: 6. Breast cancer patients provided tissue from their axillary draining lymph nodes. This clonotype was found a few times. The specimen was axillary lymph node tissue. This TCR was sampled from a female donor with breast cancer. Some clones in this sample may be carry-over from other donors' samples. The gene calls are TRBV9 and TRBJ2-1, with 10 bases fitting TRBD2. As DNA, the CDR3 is TGTGCCAGCCGGGCTAGCGGGAGCTATGAGCAGTTCTTC. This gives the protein CASRASGSYEQFF. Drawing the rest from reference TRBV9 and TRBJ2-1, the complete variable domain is DSGVTQTPKHLITATGQRVTLRCSPRSGDLSVYWYQQSLDQGLQFLIQYYNGEERAKGNILERFSAQQFPDLHSELNLSSLELGDSALYFCASRASGSYEQFFGPGTRLTVL.